The clone carrying this T cell receptor beta chain came up a few times. The data were obtained in a study of response to subunit inactivated influenza vaccine. Each CDR3 protein is one row after TCRdb ran MiXCR on the RT-PCR reads. The sample consists of fewer than 700,000 distinct CDR3 sequences, approximately 13% of them appearing once. V shed 5 bases and J 0 bases; nucleotides not matched to a gene: 3. Per germline, CDR1 GTSNPN and CDR2 SVGIG (reference sequence). The CDR3 sequence is 14 residues long. The chain carries TRBV30 and TRBJ2-1; the match to TRBD2 covers 8 bases. The material sequenced was PBMCs from blood, taken roughly 45 days after vaccination. This clonotype originated in a man aged 45-65 years who received an inactivated influenza vaccine. The CDR3 reads CAWRGGSSYNEQFF. DNA for the CDR3: TGTGCCTGGCGCGGGGGGAGCTCCTACAATGAGCAGTTCTTC.